This note documents a single TCR beta chain sequence. No antigen is known for it. The sample comes from a study of OX40 agonist ivuxolimab in advanced cancers. Study at large: Earlier anti-PD-1, anti-PD-L1 or anti-CTLA-4 therapy was permitted; over 35% had received some.

TCRdb's table, derived via immunoSEQ multiplex PCR, lists solely in-frame clones and lacks some. The data contain tens of thousands of clones, roughly 88% of them seen just once; the ten biggest clones take up roughly 3.3%. Notes on the study in general: The study observed clonal expansion of CD4+ and CD8+ blood T cells by week 6 at 0.1 to 3.0 mg/kg. On average, CD8+ T cells had more expanded clones than CD4+.

This sequence was found in an adult with an advanced solid tumor such as melanoma, head and neck, liver or kidney cancer. The sequencing used CD4+ or CD8+ T cells sorted from blood, collected in a trial of the OX40 agonist ivuxolimab.

CDR3 sequence: CASSWTGSSYEQYF. CDR3 DNA sequence: TGTGCCAGCAGCTGGACCGGTAGCTCCTACGAGCAGTACTTC. This chain connects TRBV13 to TRBJ2-7, with D hard to call. Trimming left V 4 bases short and J 0 bases short, with 10 bases between. Germline V CDR1 and CDR2: PRHDT, FYEKMQ (reference sequence). This CDR3 has 14 amino acids.